This TCR beta chain was found in a study of preoperative IRX-2 immunotherapy in early breast cancer (dated by TCRdb to between 2018 and 2020). The germline V gene (reference sequence) specifies SGHNT as CDR1 and YYREEE as CDR2. Relative to germline, V is missing 0 bases and J is missing 3 bases, with 3 bases of the junction outside any gene match. From the cysteine up to the phenylalanine, the CDR3 has a length of 15 residues. Of all the DNA, just the CDR3 is kept, 45 bases in frame from base 1. As for this clone: Its specific antigen is unknown. Base-call qualities are not available, and no considerably larger clone is one nucleotide away.

The library was built by means of the immunoSEQ multiplex PCR assay. Here the immuneACCESS table is served through TCRdb, limited to in-frame sequences with V and J called. Missing clones are a known gap in these copies; in checked studies unresolved V genes cover under half, and the rest lacks a known reason. The sample contains around 39,000 clones, 85% to 95% of them found a single time. 1.6% of the sample comes from the top ten. In light of the paper, this sample's treatment or condition label describes: preoperative locoregional IRX-2 cytokine immunotherapy. The samples were obtained from a phase Ib study that tested preoperative, locoregional IRX-2 cytokine immunotherapy designed to prime immune responses. The donors were early-stage breast cancer patients who were given IRX-2 prior to surgery.

The sample here was tumor tissue, taken after IRX-2 immunotherapy. The chain is assembled from TRBV5-4 and TRBJ2-1, and TRBD2 aligns with 7 junction nucleotides. This clonotype originated in a human donor with breast cancer. The sequence in DNA is TGTGCCAGCAGCTTGGTGGGCGGGGGCTACAATGAGCAGTTCTTC. It translates to CASSLVGGGYNEQFF.